This note documents a single TCR beta chain sequence. No antigen is known for it. This sample stems from a study of cytomegalovirus exposure and HLA in healthy donors. Whole-study results and caveats: Later analysis associated a missense DCLRE1C variant with TCR beta V- and J-gene trimming. Confirmation was obtained in vitro that a few CMV-associated chains are specific for CMV antigens.

Germline V gives CDR1 LNHDA, CDR2 SQIVND (reference sequence). V lost 1 base to trimming and J lost 6 bases, with 16 bases between them. The CDR3 is 16 amino acids. 13 Jbeta primers and 60 Vbeta primers were used for the PCR. Method: immunoSEQ multiplex PCR; TCRdb's copy keeps in-frame clones and lacks some. This sample has some 110,000 clones, with about three quarters found just once. The sequence was obtained from a woman in her fifties or sixties in good health and CMV-seropositive. The J gene is TRBJ1-5, the V gene TRBV19, with D perhaps TRBD1 (6 bases). Sequencing was performed on PBMCs. The CDR3 region has the DNA TGTGCCAGTAGTATAGCGACCGGGACAACTAGTCAGCCCCAGCATTTT. Translated, it gives CASSIATGTTSQPQHF.